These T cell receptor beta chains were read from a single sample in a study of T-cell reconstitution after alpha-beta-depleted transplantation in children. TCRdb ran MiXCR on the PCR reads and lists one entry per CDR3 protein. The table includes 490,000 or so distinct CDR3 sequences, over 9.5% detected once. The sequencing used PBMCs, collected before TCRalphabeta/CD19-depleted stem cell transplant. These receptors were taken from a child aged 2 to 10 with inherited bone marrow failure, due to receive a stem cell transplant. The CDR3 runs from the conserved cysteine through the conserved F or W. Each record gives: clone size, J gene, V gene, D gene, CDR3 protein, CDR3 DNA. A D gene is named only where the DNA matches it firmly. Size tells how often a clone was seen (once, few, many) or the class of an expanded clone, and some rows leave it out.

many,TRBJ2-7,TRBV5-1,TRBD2,CASQLAAGDEQYF,TGCGCCAGCCAACTAGCGGCTGGGGACGAGCAGTACTTC
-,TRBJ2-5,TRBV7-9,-,CASTRRAQETQYF,TGTGCCAGCACCCGGCGGGCCCAAGAGACCCAGTACTTC
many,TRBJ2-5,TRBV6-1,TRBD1,CASSPQDRGFWEETQYF,TGTGCCAGCAGCCCCCAGGACAGGGGGTTTTGGGAAGAGACCCAGTACTTC
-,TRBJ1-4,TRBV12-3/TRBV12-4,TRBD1,CASSPRQGGNENLFF,TGTGCCAGCAGTCCCCGACAGGGGGGGAATGAAAACCTGTTTTTT
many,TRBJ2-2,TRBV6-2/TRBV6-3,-,CASSLGVVTGELFF,TGTGCCAGCAGTTTGGGTGTTGTCACCGGGGAGCTGTTTTTT
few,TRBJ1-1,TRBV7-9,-,CASSPQTGNTEAFF,TGTGCCAGCAGCCCCCAAACAGGAAACACTGAAGCTTTCTTT
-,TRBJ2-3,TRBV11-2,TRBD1,CASSLASDRGDTQYF,TGTGCCAGCAGCTTAGCGAGTGACAGGGGTGATACGCAGTATTTT
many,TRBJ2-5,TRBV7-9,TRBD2,CASSFPSGRLGETQYF,TGTGCCAGCAGCTTTCCTAGCGGGAGGTTGGGAGAGACCCAGTACTTC
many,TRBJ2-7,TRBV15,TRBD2,CATSRDRGETYEQYF,TGTGCCACCAGCAGAGATCGGGGGGAGACCTACGAGCAGTACTTC
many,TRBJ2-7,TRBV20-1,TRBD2,CRAGDPYEQYF,TGCAGAGCGGGGGACCCCTACGAGCAGTACTTC
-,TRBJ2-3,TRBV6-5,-,CASSYSNGGEGDTQYF,TGTGCCAGCAGTTACTCTAATGGGGGAGAGGGGGATACGCAGTATTTT
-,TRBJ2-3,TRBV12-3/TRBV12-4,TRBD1,CATHRDSSTDTQYF,TGTGCCACCCACCGGGACAGCAGCACAGATACGCAGTATTTT
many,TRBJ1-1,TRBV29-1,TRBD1,CSVEVRGQGIEAFF,TGCAGCGTTGAGGTCCGGGGACAGGGCATTGAAGCTTTCTTT
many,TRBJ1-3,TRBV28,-,CASSPRVENTIYF,TGTGCCAGCAGTCCAAGGGTCGAAAACACCATATATTTT
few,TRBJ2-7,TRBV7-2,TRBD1,CASSWGTEYEQYF,TGTGCCAGCAGCTGGGGGACAGAATACGAGCAGTACTTC
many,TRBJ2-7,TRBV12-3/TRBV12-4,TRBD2,CASSLGRESDEQYF,TGTGCCAGCAGTTTAGGGCGGGAGTCCGACGAGCAGTACTTC
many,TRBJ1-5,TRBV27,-,CASSPGAGANQPQHF,TGTGCCAGCAGTCCCGGGGCAGGGGCAAATCAGCCCCAGCATTTT
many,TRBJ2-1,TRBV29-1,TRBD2,CSVLAGGLYEQFF,TGCAGCGTTCTGGCGGGAGGGCTCTATGAGCAGTTCTTC
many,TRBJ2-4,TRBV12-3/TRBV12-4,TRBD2,CASSLAFGGGLANIQYF,TGTGCCAGCAGTTTAGCATTCGGGGGGGGACTAGCAAACATTCAGTACTTC
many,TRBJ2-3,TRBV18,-,CASSISGERNTDTQYF,TGTGCCAGCTCAATTTCGGGGGAGAGAAACACAGATACGCAGTATTTT
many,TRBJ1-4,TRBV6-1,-,CASSERQLLNEKLFF,TGTGCCAGCAGTGAAAGACAGCTCCTTAATGAAAAACTGTTTTTT
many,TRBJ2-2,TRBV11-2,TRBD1,CASSPPGQVNTGELFF,TGTGCCAGCAGCCCTCCGGGACAGGTGAACACCGGGGAGCTGTTTTTT
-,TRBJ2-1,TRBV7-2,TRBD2,CASSPLAGGLDEQFF,TGTGCCAGCAGCCCGCTAGCGGGAGGTTTGGATGAGCAGTTCTTC
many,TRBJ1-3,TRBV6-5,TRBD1,CASSYSRQGGGNTIYF,TGTGCCAGCAGTTACTCGCGACAGGGTGGTGGAAACACCATATATTTT
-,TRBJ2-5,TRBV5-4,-,CASSLEPLRRADETQYF,TGTGCCAGCAGCTTGGAGCCTCTCAGGAGGGCCGACGAGACCCAGTACTTC
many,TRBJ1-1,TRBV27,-,CASSLGGQMNTEAFF,TGTGCCAGCAGTTTAGGGGGGCAGATGAACACTGAAGCTTTCTTT
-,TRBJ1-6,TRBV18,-,CASSPPSQGGSSPLHF,TGTGCCAGCTCACCACCGTCCCAGGGCGGTAGTTCACCCCTCCACTTT
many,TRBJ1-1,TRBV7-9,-,CASSFGGWETEAFF,TGTGCCAGCAGCTTCGGGGGTTGGGAAACTGAAGCTTTCTTT
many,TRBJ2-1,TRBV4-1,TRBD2,CASSQVGATSGSGEQFF,TGCGCCAGCAGCCAAGTAGGGGCGACTAGCGGGAGCGGTGAGCAGTTCTTC
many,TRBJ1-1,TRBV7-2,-,CASSLGIHNTEAFF,TGTGCCAGCAGCTTAGGGATACATAACACTGAAGCTTTCTTT
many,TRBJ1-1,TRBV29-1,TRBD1,CSAKPGGDTEAFF,TGCAGCGCCAAGCCAGGGGGCGACACTGAAGCTTTCTTT
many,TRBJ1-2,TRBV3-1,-,CASSQTWGGDPYGYTF,TGTGCCAGCAGCCAAACGTGGGGCGGCGACCCCTATGGCTACACCTTC
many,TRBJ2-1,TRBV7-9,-,CASSATSSYNEQFF,TGTGCCAGCAGCGCCACTAGCTCCTACAATGAGCAGTTCTTC
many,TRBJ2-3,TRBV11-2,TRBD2,CASSHQGLAFPDTQYF,TGTGCCAGCAGCCATCAGGGACTAGCTTTTCCAGATACGCAGTATTTT
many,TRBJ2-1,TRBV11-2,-,CASSLGIPKFF,TGTGCCAGCAGCCTCGGAATCCCGAAGTTCTTC
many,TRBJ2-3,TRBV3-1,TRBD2,CASSQPGGGTDTQYF,TGTGCCAGCAGCCAACCGGGAGGCGGGACAGATACGCAGTATTTT
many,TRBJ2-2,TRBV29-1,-,CSNHGENTGELFF,TGCAGCAACCACGGGGAAAACACCGGGGAGCTGTTTTTT
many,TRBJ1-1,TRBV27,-,CASSLLAGNTEAFF,TGTGCCAGCAGTTTATTAGCGGGGAACACTGAAGCTTTCTTT
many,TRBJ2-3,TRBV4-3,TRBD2,CASSQPGLAGGDTQYF,TGCGCCAGCAGCCAACCAGGACTAGCGGGAGGAGATACGCAGTATTTT
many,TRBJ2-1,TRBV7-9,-,CASSPGQSTYNEQFF,TGTGCCAGCAGCCCAGGACAGAGCACCTACAATGAGCAGTTCTTC
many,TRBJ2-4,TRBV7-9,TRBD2,CASSSGLADSGIQYF,TGTGCCAGCAGTTCAGGACTAGCGGACTCTGGCATTCAGTACTTC
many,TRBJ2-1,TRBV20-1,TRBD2,CSAEVTSGGTNEQFF,TGCAGTGCTGAGGTGACTAGCGGGGGGACGAATGAGCAGTTCTTC
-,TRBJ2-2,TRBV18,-,CASSGVGIHTGELFF,TGTGCCAGCTCAGGGGTCGGAATTCACACCGGGGAGCTGTTTTTT
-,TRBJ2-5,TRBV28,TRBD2,CASSLPGLAGTETQYF,TGTGCCAGCAGTTTACCGGGACTAGCGGGAACTGAGACCCAGTACTTC
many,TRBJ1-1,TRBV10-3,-,CAISEKGEDTEAFF,TGTGCCATCAGTGAGAAGGGGGAGGACACTGAAGCTTTCTTT
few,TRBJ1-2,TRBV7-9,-,CASSDTVAGYTF,TGTGCCAGCAGCGATACAGTTGCCGGCTACACCTTC
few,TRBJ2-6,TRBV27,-,CASSTSTGGDGANVLTF,-
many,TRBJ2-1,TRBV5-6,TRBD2,CASSLAGTSGGNEQFF,TGTGCCAGCAGCTTGGCCGGGACTAGCGGGGGCAATGAGCAGTTCTTC
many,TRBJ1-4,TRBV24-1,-,CATSEGTNEKLFF,TGTGCCACCAGTGAGGGGACTAATGAAAAACTGTTTTTT
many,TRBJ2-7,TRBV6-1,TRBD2,CASSRIAGTYEQYF,TGTGCCAGCAGTCGGATAGCGGGAACCTACGAGCAGTACTTC
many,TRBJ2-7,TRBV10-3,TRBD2,CAISGFVAGGYNYEQYF,TGTGCCATAAGTGGTTTTGTAGCGGGAGGGTATAACTACGAGCAGTACTTC
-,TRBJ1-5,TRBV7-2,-,CASSSQEYSNQPQHF,TGTGCCAGCAGCTCACAGGAATATAGCAATCAGCCCCAGCATTTT
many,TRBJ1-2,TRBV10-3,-,CAISEGRVNYGYTF,TGTGCCATCAGTGAGGGCAGGGTTAACTATGGCTACACCTTC
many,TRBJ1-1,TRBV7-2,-,CASSLEFARNTEAFF,TGTGCCAGCAGCTTAGAATTTGCACGGAACACTGAAGCTTTCTTT
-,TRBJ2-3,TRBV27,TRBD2,CASSSKLAGSTDTQYF,TGTGCCAGCAGTTCGAAACTAGCGGGAAGCACAGATACGCAGTATTTT
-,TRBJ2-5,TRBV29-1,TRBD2,CSVLGLAGETQYF,TGCAGCGTTCTGGGACTAGCGGGAGAGACCCAGTACTTC
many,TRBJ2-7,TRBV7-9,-,CASSYGFDEQYF,TGTGCCAGCAGCTATGGGTTCGACGAGCAGTACTTC
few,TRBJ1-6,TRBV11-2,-,CASSLAPLGTPLHF,TGTGCCAGCAGCTTAGCCCCCCTTGGGACACCCCTCCACTTT
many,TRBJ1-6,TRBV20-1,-,CSAGENSPLHF,TGCAGTGCGGGAGAAAATTCACCCCTCCACTTT
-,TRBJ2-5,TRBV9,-,CASSEQGLERETQYF,TGTGCCAGCAGCGAGCAGGGTCTAGAGCGGGAGACCCAGTACTTC